This T cell receptor beta chain comes out of a study of beta chain features in type 1 diabetes. Study-level findings and limits: Significant though moderate, a shortening of TCRB CDR3s appeared in all four CD4+ subsets of Type 1 diabetes patients. Any HLA effect on TCRB rearrangement was left unresolved by small sub-analyses.

Trimming removed 0 bases from V and 11 bases from J, with 10 bases in between. In germline, CDR1 is LGHNA, CDR2 YSLEER. This CDR3 has 13 amino acids. Reverse transcription of all isolated RNA meant that expressed TCRB transcripts were sequenced. Only in-frame clones appear in the TCRdb table, and some are missing; sequencing was by immunoSEQ multiplex PCR. Of some 370,000 clones listed, around a tenth are singletons. This clone was seen at least ten times. Its specificity is unknown. Purities in excess of 95% were seen in all sorted populations. This chain joins TRBV4-3 and TRBJ1-4, with D uncertain. What was sequenced was central memory CD4+ T cells from blood. This TCR came from a man aged 25 to 40 with type 1 diabetes. The CDR3: CASSQDRPGKLFF. DNA of the CDR3: TGCGCCAGCAGCCAAGATCGGCCGGGGAAACTGTTTTTT.